These T cell receptor beta chains were read from a single sample in a study of OX40 agonist ivuxolimab in advanced cancers. Sequenced by immunoSEQ multiplex PCR; TCRdb stores in-frame clones only, minus some. The profile shows 90,000 to 150,000 clones, more than 80% of them singletons. Specimen: CD4+ or CD8+ T cells sorted from blood, collected in a trial of the OX40 agonist ivuxolimab. The receptors shown here come from an adult with an advanced solid tumor such as melanoma, head and neck, liver or kidney cancer. CDR3s include the opening cysteine and the closing phenylalanine or tryptophan. Fields, in order: V gene, D gene, clone size, J gene, CDR3 DNA, CDR3 protein. A D gene is named only where the DNA matches it firmly. Clone sizes are given selectively: once, few, many, or a class where the clone is expanded.

V: TRBV6-5; D: TRBD1; size: .; J: TRBJ1-1; DNA: TGTGCCAGCAGTGCGCGACAGGGCTGGAACACTGAAGCTTTCTTT; CDR3: CASSARQGWNTEAFF
V: TRBV7-7; D: .; size: .; J: TRBJ2-2; DNA: TGTGCCAGCAGCCCGGAATTGGCGACCGGGGAGCTGTTTTTT; CDR3: CASSPELATGELFF
V: TRBV7-9; D: .; size: .; J: TRBJ2-7; DNA: TGTGCCAGCAGCCGTTGGGGGAACGAGCAGTACTTC; CDR3: CASSRWGNEQYF
V: TRBV19; D: .; size: .; J: TRBJ1-2; DNA: TGTGCCAGTTCGGACCGCTATGGCTACACCTTC; CDR3: CASSDRYGYTF
V: TRBV2; D: .; size: .; J: TRBJ2-5; DNA: TGTGCCAGCATGGGACCAGTCTCAGGGACCCAGTACTTC; CDR3: CASMGPVSGTQYF
V: TRBV7-2; D: TRBD1; size: once; J: TRBJ2-2; DNA: TGTGCCAGCAGCCCCGGACAGGGGAACACCGGGGAGCTGTTTTTT; CDR3: CASSPGQGNTGELFF
V: TRBV6-5; D: TRBD1; size: .; J: TRBJ1-5; DNA: TGTGCCAGCAGTTACGAAACAGGGGTTAATCAGCCCCAGCATTTT; CDR3: CASSYETGVNQPQHF
V: TRBV6-5; D: TRBD1; size: .; J: TRBJ1-1; DNA: TGTGCCAGCAGTCCCGGGACAGCGAACACTGAAGCTTTCTTT; CDR3: CASSPGTANTEAFF
V: TRBV9; D: TRBD1; size: .; J: TRBJ2-5; DNA: TGTGCCAGCAGCTCCCTGGGACAGGGGGTCGGGGGGACCCAGTACTTC; CDR3: CASSSLGQGVGGTQYF
V: TRBV11-3; D: TRBD1; size: .; J: TRBJ2-7; DNA: TGTGCCAGCAGCTTGGGACAGGGGGCCTACGAGCAGTACTTC; CDR3: CASSLGQGAYEQYF
V: TRBV29-1; D: .; size: .; J: TRBJ1-1; DNA: TGCAGCGGTGCCGGGACAAGGAACACTGAAGCTTTCTTT; CDR3: CSGAGTRNTEAFF
V: TRBV7-8; D: TRBD2; size: .; J: TRBJ2-1; DNA: TGTGCCAGCAGCTTATCGCTAGCGGGGTCCTCCTACAATGAGCAGTTCTTC; CDR3: CASSLSLAGSSYNEQFF
V: TRBV5-1; D: TRBD1; size: .; J: TRBJ1-1; DNA: TGCGCCAGCAGCTTGGTAGGGGACAGCCACCGGAAAGCTTTCTTT; CDR3: CASSLVGDSHRKAFF
V: TRBV30; D: .; size: .; J: TRBJ1-1; DNA: TGTGCCTGGAGGCCTAAGTGGACTGAAGCTTTCTTT; CDR3: CAWRPKWTEAFF
V: TRBV4-1; D: .; size: once; J: TRBJ2-3; DNA: TGCGCCAGCAGCCAAGTAATAGCGATTGGCACAGATACGCAGTATTTT; CDR3: CASSQVIAIGTDTQYF
V: TRBV19; D: .; size: .; J: TRBJ2-7; DNA: TGTGCCAGTAGTATGAACCCTGGCGGCGAGCAGTACTTC; CDR3: CASSMNPGGEQYF
V: TRBV2; D: .; size: .; J: TRBJ1-4; DNA: TGTGCCAGCAGTGATTTCGGCCTTAATGAAAAACTGTTTTTT; CDR3: CASSDFGLNEKLFF
V: TRBV19; D: TRBD2; size: .; J: TRBJ2-1; DNA: TGTGCCAGTAGTATCCTAGCGGGGGGGTCCAATGAGCAGTTCTTC; CDR3: CASSILAGGSNEQFF
V: TRBV9; D: .; size: .; J: TRBJ2-5; DNA: TGTGCCAGCAGCGTAGTGGCTAGCGCGGAGGAGACCCAGTACTTC; CDR3: CASSVVASAEETQYF
V: TRBV12-1; D: .; size: .; J: TRBJ1-4; DNA: TGTGCCAGCAGCTTTGGGTTTTCAGGGGGAGGCGATGAAAAACTGTTTTTT; CDR3: CASSFGFSGGGDEKLFF
V: TRBV6-6; D: .; size: .; J: TRBJ2-7; DNA: TGTGCCAGCAGCCTGGAGCCGGGACAAATCCTATATGAGCAGTACTTC; CDR3: CASSLEPGQILYEQYF
V: TRBV5-6; D: TRBD1; size: .; J: TRBJ1-2; DNA: TGTGCCAGCAGCCGGGACAGGGGGAACAAACAGGACTATGGCTACACCTTC; CDR3: CASSRDRGNKQDYGYTF
V: TRBV27; D: .; size: .; J: TRBJ1-2; DNA: TGTGCCAGCAGTTTATCGTGGATCCAGCGTAATGGGTATGGCTACACCTTC; CDR3: CASSLSWIQRNGYGYTF
V: TRBV6-4; D: .; size: once; J: TRBJ2-2; DNA: TGTGCCAGCAGTGACTCGAGCAGGGGCGCGGCCGGGGAGCTGTTTTTT; CDR3: CASSDSSRGAAGELFF
V: TRBV7-2; D: .; size: .; J: TRBJ1-2; DNA: TGTGCCAGCAGCTTGCGGGCCCTGGAAGGCTACACCTTC; CDR3: CASSLRALEGYTF
V: TRBV5-6; D: .; size: .; J: TRBJ1-5; DNA: TGTGCCAGCAGCGGAAGCAATCAGCCCCAGCATTTT; CDR3: CASSGSNQPQHF
V: TRBV9; D: .; size: .; J: TRBJ2-2; DNA: TGTGCCAGCAGCGTAGGGGCAGAATCGAACACCGGGGAGCTGTTTTTT; CDR3: CASSVGAESNTGELFF
V: TRBV9; D: .; size: .; J: TRBJ1-2; DNA: TGTGCCAGCAGTGGAAGCCAGGGACCAAGTACCTTC; CDR3: CASSGSQGPSTF
V: TRBV7-2; D: .; size: once; J: TRBJ1-2; DNA: TGTGCCAGCAGCTTGGGCAGGGTCGACTATGGCTACACCTTC; CDR3: CASSLGRVDYGYTF
V: TRBV2; D: .; size: .; J: TRBJ2-3; DNA: TGTGCCAGCGGCGAGACAGGAATCACAGATACGCAGTATTTT; CDR3: CASGETGITDTQYF
V: TRBV4-3; D: TRBD2; size: .; J: TRBJ2-1; DNA: TGCGCCAGCAGCCAAGCTCTAGCGGGGGAATACAATGAGCAGTTCTTC; CDR3: CASSQALAGEYNEQFF
V: TRBV6-1; D: .; size: .; J: TRBJ1-6; DNA: TGTGCCAGCAAAGCAGGTTTTCATTCACCCCTCCACTTT; CDR3: CASKAGFHSPLHF
V: TRBV30; D: TRBD1; size: .; J: TRBJ1-2; DNA: TGTGCCTGGAGTGTTCTAGGGGGCGCTGGCTACACCTTC; CDR3: CAWSVLGGAGYTF
V: TRBV6-1; D: .; size: once; J: TRBJ1-3; DNA: TGTGCCAGCAGAATAGGTGGAAACACCATATATTTT; CDR3: CASRIGGNTIYF
V: TRBV6-5; D: TRBD1; size: .; J: TRBJ2-3; DNA: TGTGCCAGCAGTCGGGGACAGGCCTACACAGATACGCAGTATTTT; CDR3: CASSRGQAYTDTQYF
V: TRBV5-6; D: .; size: .; J: TRBJ2-3; DNA: TGTGCCAGCAGCTTGCCCGGGGTGAGCACAGATACGCAGTATTTT; CDR3: CASSLPGVSTDTQYF
V: TRBV7-2; D: .; size: .; J: TRBJ2-2; DNA: TGTGCCAGCAGACGAGGACAGAACACCGGGGAGCTGTTTTTT; CDR3: CASRRGQNTGELFF
V: TRBV28; D: .; size: .; J: TRBJ1-2; DNA: TGTGCCAGCACTCGAAAGGGGGTGGGCTATGGCTACACCTTC; CDR3: CASTRKGVGYGYTF
V: TRBV7-2; D: TRBD2; size: .; J: TRBJ2-1; DNA: TGTGCCAGCAGCTTGGGCGGGGGGGCCCTCTACAATGAGCAGTTCTTC; CDR3: CASSLGGGALYNEQFF
V: TRBV4-3; D: .; size: once; J: TRBJ1-3; DNA: TGCGCCAGCAGCCAAGCTCAGGGTCTCCGAAACACCATATATTTT; CDR3: CASSQAQGLRNTIYF
V: TRBV28; D: .; size: .; J: TRBJ2-3; DNA: TGTGCCAGCAACCCGGGGAGCACAGATACGCAGTATTTT; CDR3: CASNPGSTDTQYF
V: TRBV4-1; D: .; size: few; J: TRBJ2-3; DNA: TGCGCCAGCAGCCAAGAGTCGCTCGGGGCGACGCAGTATTTT; CDR3: CASSQESLGATQYF
V: TRBV7-2; D: TRBD2; size: .; J: TRBJ2-4; DNA: TGTGCCAGCAGCTCTGGACTAGCGGGGGTGGGAAACATTCAGTACTTC; CDR3: CASSSGLAGVGNIQYF
V: TRBV10-1; D: .; size: .; J: TRBJ2-2; DNA: TGCGCCAGCAGTAAGGATGTTGTTGGGGAGCTGTTTTTT; CDR3: CASSKDVVGELFF
V: TRBV10-3; D: .; size: .; J: TRBJ2-3; DNA: TGTGCCACCTCCCCCAGCGGTAATACGCAGTATTTT; CDR3: CATSPSGNTQYF
V: TRBV2; D: .; size: .; J: TRBJ1-4; DNA: TGTGCCAGCGGGGTGTCAGTCCTTAATGAAAAACTGTTTTTT; CDR3: CASGVSVLNEKLFF
V: TRBV10-3; D: TRBD1; size: .; J: TRBJ2-7; DNA: TGTGCCATCAGGGGCCAGGGGGCTGCGTACGAGCAGTACTTC; CDR3: CAIRGQGAAYEQYF
V: TRBV7-2; D: .; size: .; J: TRBJ2-7; DNA: TGTGCCAGCAGCTCCGGGTTTGTTCAGGACGAGCAGTACTTC; CDR3: CASSSGFVQDEQYF
V: TRBV5-8; D: .; size: .; J: TRBJ1-5; DNA: TGTGCCAGCAGCTATGTAGCCCAGCCCCAGCATTTT; CDR3: CASSYVAQPQHF
V: TRBV4-3; D: .; size: .; J: TRBJ2-7; DNA: TGCGCCAGCAGCCAAGATCCGGGTGGTGTCCCCTACGAGCAGTACTTC; CDR3: CASSQDPGGVPYEQYF
V: TRBV18; D: TRBD2; size: .; J: TRBJ2-7; DNA: TGTGCCAGCTCACCAACCGGGACTAGGGGCGAGCAGTACTTC; CDR3: CASSPTGTRGEQYF
V: TRBV19; D: TRBD1; size: .; J: TRBJ1-2; DNA: TGTGCCAGTAGTGAACAGGGGGCGACTGGCTACACCTTC; CDR3: CASSEQGATGYTF
V: TRBV4-3; D: .; size: .; J: TRBJ2-7; DNA: TGCGCCAGCAGCCAAGAATCAAGGTCCATCTACGAGCAGTACTTC; CDR3: CASSQESRSIYEQYF
V: TRBV28; D: .; size: .; J: TRBJ1-3; DNA: TGTGCCAGCAGTTTATTTGGACAGATCTCTGGAAACACCATATATTTT; CDR3: CASSLFGQISGNTIYF